Listed below are T cell receptor beta chains from one sample, sequenced in a study of Graves' ophthalmopathy and Graves' hyperthyroidism. Each CDR3 protein gets one entry after TCRdb re-called the multiplex PCR reads with MiXCR. The data show roughly 1.1 million distinct CDR3 sequences, with approximately 35% seen just once and around 10% held by the top ten. The sequencing sample was made of peripheral blood or thyroid tissue (not recorded which). The receptors stem from an adult man with Graves' hyperthyroidism. The CDR3 runs from the conserved cysteine through the conserved F or W. D genes are given only for firm matches. Only some rows state a clone size, as once, few, many or a class for expanded clones.

j_call | v_call | clone_size | d_call | cdr3_nt | cdr3_aa
TRBJ1-5 | TRBV10-3 | NA | NA | TGTGCCACCCATCAAGGGCGAGCCAATCAGCCCCAGCATTTT | CATHQGRANQPQHF
TRBJ2-2 | TRBV20-1 | NA | NA | TGCAGTGCAACCGGGACGATGAACACCGGGGAGCTGTTTTTT | CSATGTMNTGELFF
TRBJ1-1 | TRBV25-1 | NA | NA | NA | CACSARPRVGPGQEGSEAFF
TRBJ1-2 | TRBV2 | few | NA | TGTGCCAGCAGTGAAGACGGGGCGAACTATGGCTACACCTTC | CASSEDGANYGYTF
TRBJ2-5 | TRBV6-1 | many | NA | TGTGCCAGCAGTGAACAAATCAAGAGGACCCAGTACTTC | CASSEQIKRTQYF
TRBJ1-4 | TRBV12-3/TRBV12-4 | once | NA | TGTGCCAGCAATCCCCGGGGGATGGGGGGGACTAATGAAAAACTGTTTTTT | CASNPRGMGGTNEKLFF
TRBJ1-6 | TRBV7-2 | many | NA | TGTGCCAGCAGCTTTGGGGATGGGTCACCCCTCCACTTT | CASSFGDGSPLHF
TRBJ2-7 | TRBV9 | many | TRBD1 | TGTGCCAGCAGCGTAGAGGAGGTTGGGACAGCTTACGAGCAGTACTTC | CASSVEEVGTAYEQYF
TRBJ2-2 | TRBV7-6 | many | NA | TGTGCCAGCAGCGACCACAGGAGCCGGGAGCTGTTTTTT | CASSDHRSRELFF
TRBJ2-5 | TRBV25-1 | NA | NA | TGTGCCAGCAGTGGCACCCCCTTGGAGCAGGGGCTTCGAGAGACCCAGTACTTC | CASSGTPLEQGLRETQYF
TRBJ2-2 | TRBV24-1 | many | NA | TGTGCCACCCAGAGGACTTCTGGACGGACCGGGGAGCTGTTTTTT | CATQRTSGRTGELFF
TRBJ1-5 | TRBV12-3/TRBV12-4 | NA | NA | TGTGCTAGTGGTTTCGGTACCAATCAGCCCCAGCATTTT | CASGFGTNQPQHF
TRBJ2-7 | TRBV11-3 | many | NA | TGTGCCAGCAGCCCAGGAAGGGATAGCGAGCAGTACTTC | CASSPGRDSEQYF
TRBJ1-2 | TRBV30 | NA | TRBD1 | TGTGCCTGGTGGACAGGGCTTCGCTACACCTTC | CAWWTGLRYTF
TRBJ2-7 | TRBV7-9 | many | TRBD2 | TGTGCCAGCAGCCCCGAACTAGCGGGGCGCTACGAGCAGTACTTC | CASSPELAGRYEQYF
TRBJ1-5 | TRBV5-4 | NA | TRBD1 | TGTGCCAGCAGGAAGGGGGCCAATCAGCCCCAGCATTTT | CASRKGANQPQHF
TRBJ1-2 | TRBV7-2 | many | NA | TGTGCCAGCAGCAACCGGCGGGGGACGGAAGGGGATGGCTACACCTTC | CASSNRRGTEGDGYTF
TRBJ1-6 | TRBV5-4 | many | NA | TGTGCCAGCAGCGCCGGAGGTTCACCCCTCCACTTT | CASSAGGSPLHF
TRBJ1-1 | TRBV12-3/TRBV12-4 | many | NA | TGTGCCAGCAGTTTAGGGATTGTGCTTACTGAAGCTTTCTTT | CASSLGIVLTEAFF
TRBJ2-7 | TRBV4-3 | many | TRBD2 | TGCGCCAGCAGCCAAGGGACTAGCTACTCCTACGAGCAGTACTTC | CASSQGTSYSYEQYF
TRBJ1-1 | TRBV9 | many | NA | TGTGCCAGCAGCGTAGGGGCCGACGACACTGAAGCTTTCTTT | CASSVGADDTEAFF
TRBJ1-5 | TRBV9 | once | NA | TGTGCCAGCAGCCAAGGTTCCGGGTTGAGTAGCAATCAGCCCCAGCATTTT | CASSQGSGLSSNQPQHF
TRBJ1-2 | TRBV25-1 | NA | NA | TGTGCCAGCAGTGACCCCGGGCCCTGTGGCTACACCTTC | CASSDPGPCGYTF
TRBJ2-5 | TRBV25-1 | NA | TRBD2 | TGTGCCAGCAGCTTTGGCGGGGGGCTCTCTGGGGAGACCCAGTACTTC | CASSFGGGLSGETQYF
TRBJ1-1 | TRBV4-3 | NA | NA | TGCGCCAGCAGCCAAGATCTTGGGCAAATTGAAGCTTTCTTT | CASSQDLGQIEAFF
TRBJ1-4 | TRBV7-2 | many | NA | TGTGCCAGCAGCCTAGATGGTTTAGGGGAAAAACTGTTTTTT | CASSLDGLGEKLFF
TRBJ2-5 | TRBV25-1 | NA | NA | TGTGCCAGCATGTTTGGGGGGCTCCAAGAGACCCAGTACTTC | CASMFGGLQETQYF
TRBJ2-3 | TRBV29-1 | NA | TRBD2 | TGCAGCGTTCGGACTAGCGGGGGCACAGATACGCAGTATTTT | CSVRTSGGTDTQYF
TRBJ2-2 | TRBV12-3/TRBV12-4 | NA | TRBD1 | TGTGCCAGCACCCCGGGACAGAGCAACACCGGGGAGCTGTTTTTT | CASTPGQSNTGELFF
TRBJ2-7 | TRBV7-8 | few | NA | TGTGCCAGCAGCCAGGGGGGCACCTACGAGCAGTACTTC | CASSQGGTYEQYF
TRBJ2-7 | TRBV29-1 | many | NA | TGCAGCGTTGAAACACGGGCCCCGGCCTACGAGCAGTACTTC | CSVETRAPAYEQYF
TRBJ1-5 | TRBV20-1 | NA | NA | TGCAGTGCCGGGGGGCGGCTGCCCCAGCATTTT | CSAGGRLPQHF
TRBJ1-2 | TRBV29-1 | many | NA | TGCAGCGTTGACCCCGACTTGCGTGGCTACACCTTC | CSVDPDLRGYTF
TRBJ2-1 | TRBV15 | NA | NA | TGTGCCACCAGCAGAGATCTGAATGAGCAGTTCTTC | CATSRDLNEQFF
TRBJ2-2 | TRBV11-2 | NA | NA | TGTGCCAGCAGGGCCCTAACAGGGCACACCGGGGAGCTGTTTTTT | CASRALTGHTGELFF
TRBJ1-5 | TRBV19 | NA | TRBD1 | TGTGCCAGTAGGCGGGACAGCCCCAATCAGCCCCAGCATTTT | CASRRDSPNQPQHF
TRBJ1-2 | TRBV12-3/TRBV12-4 | NA | NA | TGTGCCAGCAGTTTAGCCGGTAGACATCACTATGGCTACACCTTC | CASSLAGRHHYGYTF
TRBJ2-2 | TRBV28 | NA | NA | TGTGCCAGCAGTTTTGGCCAGACCGGGGAGCTGTTTTTT | CASSFGQTGELFF
TRBJ1-2 | TRBV11-2 | NA | NA | TGTGCCAGCAGATTAAACGGTATAACAGTAGGGGGATATGGCTACACCTTC | CASRLNGITVGGYGYTF
TRBJ1-5 | TRBV10-3 | few | NA | TGTGCCAGCAGTTCCTCCGTCCTTACAGGGATATCTACCCGGTATCAGCCCCAGCATTTT | CASSSSVLTGISTRYQPQHF
TRBJ2-6 | TRBV29-1 | few | NA | TGCAGCGTTGAAAGGGCAGCTAACGTCCTGACTTTC | CSVERAANVLTF
TRBJ2-7 | TRBV7-8 | few | TRBD1 | TGTGCCAGCAGCTTGGGGACAGGGATGGTTGGGTGCTACGAGCAGTACTTC | CASSLGTGMVGCYEQYF
TRBJ1-1 | TRBV29-1 | many | NA | TGCAGCGTTGAAACAGAGGGAAGGGGGGGATCTAGGGCTTTCTTT | CSVETEGRGGSRAFF
TRBJ2-2 | TRBV19 | NA | TRBD1 | TGTGCCAGTAGTGGGACAGGGACCAGGGAGCTGTTTTTT | CASSGTGTRELFF
TRBJ1-2 | TRBV20-1 | once | NA | TGCAGTGCTAAAGCGGGGGGTTTCGGTGCCCATGGCTACACCTTC | CSAKAGGFGAHGYTF
TRBJ1-4 | TRBV15 | many | TRBD1 | TGTGCCACCAGCGACAGGGGGGGTAATGAAAAACTGTTTTTT | CATSDRGGNEKLFF
TRBJ2-7 | TRBV7-2 | few | NA | TGTGCCAGCAGCTTAGTCGAGGCAGGGGCGGGCTACGAGCAGTACTTC | CASSLVEAGAGYEQYF
TRBJ2-7 | TRBV20-1 | many | TRBD2 | TGCAGTGCCCCAACTAGCGGGGTTACCTACGAGCAGTACTTC | CSAPTSGVTYEQYF
TRBJ1-4 | TRBV12-3/TRBV12-4 | many | NA | TGTGCCAGCAGTAATCACGTCGAGAATGAAAAACTGTTTTTT | CASSNHVENEKLFF
TRBJ2-7 | TRBV7-2 | NA | TRBD2 | TGTGCCAGCAGCTTAGAGGTCCTAGCGGGGGGGCGCGAGCAGTACTTC | CASSLEVLAGGREQYF
TRBJ2-7 | TRBV20-1 | few | TRBD1 | TGCAGTGCTAGATTCCAGGGGGCGAGGAATTTCTACGAGCAGTACTTC | CSARFQGARNFYEQYF
TRBJ1-1 | TRBV11-2 | many | TRBD1 | TGTGCCAGCAGTTTTACAGGGGGCGAAGGGAACACTGAAGCTTTCTTT | CASSFTGGEGNTEAFF
TRBJ2-7 | TRBV12-3/TRBV12-4 | many | TRBD2 | TGTGCCAGCAGCCCTGGACTAGGCGCCGAGCAGTACTTC | CASSPGLGAEQYF
TRBJ1-1 | TRBV6-1 | NA | NA | TGTGCCAGCAGTGAAGCCCGGGGATACGGAGCTTTCTTT | CASSEARGYGAFF